The table lists the clone carrying this T cell receptor beta chain with a count of one. Its antigen is currently unknown. From blood, roughly 220-550 ng of genomic DNA served as TRB template. The sample originates from a study of T and B cells in COVID-19 patients. Broader study findings: Patients with COVID-19 reportedly showed strongly skewed T cell receptor beta variable and joining gene usage. CD4+, regulatory T cell, CD8+ and sorted SARS-CoV-2-responsive or tetramer+ T cells were not yet sequenced. Highly clonal in active COVID-19, TRB repertoires exceeded healthy-donor diversity and richness at recovery.

In germline, CDR1 is SGHRS, CDR2 YFSETQ. The CDR3 is 15 amino acids. The germline V and J ends were trimmed by 0 bases and 3 bases, with 11 bases remaining between them. Multiplex PCR with BIOMED2 TRB-A/B primer pools amplified TRB rearrangements. TCRdb re-derived calls from the multiplex PCR reads in MiXCR, one entry per CDR3 protein. The sample lists tens of thousands of distinct CDR3 sequences; approximately 29% were seen once. The TCR comes from a human donor who had recovered from COVID-19. The specimen was blood. This rearrangement joins TRBV5-1 to TRBJ2-3, with D perhaps given as TRBD1 or TRBD2 (6 bases each). CDR3: CASSLVGGGTDTQYF. CDR3 sequence (DNA): TGCGCCAGCAGCTTGGTTGGAGGGGGAACAGATACGCAGTATTTT.